This TCR beta chain was recovered during a study of shared clonotypes between healthy human individuals. Study-wide results and limits: Among donors, clonotype sharing was expected to be affected by sequencing depth. A reduction in generation probabilities was seen for non-shared clonotypes relative to those shared by all four donors.

Naivety among CD8 cells was defined by CD45RO negativity and positive CCR7 selection, thereby excluding terminally differentiated effector memory CD45RA+ cells. In the case of this clone: What it binds is not known.

The length of the CDR3 is 13 residues. Germline lookup yields CDR1 SGHNT and CDR2 YYREEE (reference sequence). Trimming took off 4 bases at V and 1 base at J, with 8 bases between the two ends. Using immunoSEQ multiplex PCR, the repertoire was profiled, and TCRdb retains in-frame clones only, with some absent. In the table there are over 2 million clones, about 95% of which are singletons. The sequencing sample was made of naive CD8+ T cells sorted from blood. This sequence joins TRBV5-4 and TRBJ1-1; unclear D gene. The receptor's source is a young man in good health. CDR3 residues: CASSPPSNTEAFF. The CDR3 region has the DNA TGTGCCAGCAGCCCGCCCTCGAACACTGAAGCTTTCTTT.